The 13 T cell receptor beta chains listed next were all sequenced from one sample in a study of CXCR3-negative and CXCR3-positive naive CD8 T cells. Whole-study results and caveats: Naive CXCR3-positive cells had TRB CDR3s more hydrophobic than those of CXCR3-negative naive cells.

UMI-labeled TRB cDNA libraries were prepared by 5' RACE. TCRdb re-called the 5' RACE reads, yielding one record per CDR3 amino acid sequence without DNA. This sample contains some 150,000 distinct CDR3 sequences. These receptors' antigens are unknown. Sequenced: naive CXCR3+ CD8+ T cells from blood. As for subset: CD45RO-CCR7+CD27+CD95- naive CD8+ T cells expressing CXCR3 (TNR3+). The receptors derive from a human donor in good health. Some clones in this sample may be carry-over from other donors' samples.

V gene TRBV28 combines with J gene TRBJ1-3; TCRdb designates TRBD1, a call that cannot be tested without DNA. The CDR3 is 13 amino acids. In germline, CDR1 is MDHEN, CDR2 SYDVKM. The CDR3 here is CASSFPQENTIYF.

The gene calls are TRBV12-3 or TRBV12-4 and TRBJ2-1; TCRdb outputs TRBD2, but without DNA this stays unchecked. This CDR3 is built from 13 residues. The CDR3 region is CASKETRSSEQFF.

The genes are TRBV27 and TRBJ2-1; the TRBD1 assignment by TCRdb is unverifiable without DNA. This CDR3 region has 13 residues. Germline V gene lookup returns CDR1 MNHEY and CDR2 SMNVEV (reference sequence). CDR3 residues: CASSFGQGYEQFF.

The CDR3 spells CASSLALRGSNYGYTF. The chain joins TRBV5-6 to TRBJ1-2; TCRdb returns TRBD1, unconfirmable since there is no DNA. Germline CDR1 and CDR2: SGHDT and YYEEEE. The CDR3 loop spans 16 amino acids. The full variable domain, with the rest looked up from reference TRBV5-6 and TRBJ1-2, is DAGVTQSPTHLIKTRGQQVTLRCSPKSGHDTVSWYQQALGQGPQFIFQYYEEEERQRGNFPDRFSGHQFPNYSSELNVNALLLGDSALYLCASSLALRGSNYGYTFGSGTRLTVV.

This chain joins TRBV10-3 and TRBJ2-7; TCRdb calls TRBD1, which cannot be checked without DNA. The CDR3 is 13 amino acids. The germline V gene has CDR1 ENHRY and CDR2 SYGVKD. The CDR3 region is CAISETEGYEQYF.

The chain carries TRBV28 and TRBJ1-2; TCRdb indicates TRBD1, and absent DNA this call remains unverified. The CDR3 consists of 13 residues. Per germline, CDR1 MDHEN and CDR2 SYDVKM. This CDR3 reads CASSYVETGSYTF.

J is TRBJ2-7 and V is TRBV29-1; TCRdb outputs TRBD1, but without DNA this stays unchecked. The CDR3 runs 14 residues. Germline V CDR1 and CDR2: SQVTM, ANQGSEA. CDR3 in amino acids: CSVEFWGRSYEQYF.

The chain joins TRBV6-2 or TRBV6-3 to TRBJ2-1. Looked up from germline, CDR1 is MNHEY and CDR2 is SVGEGT. The CDR3 is 11 amino acids. CDR3 sequence reads: CASSYPNEQFF.

V and J are TRBV2 and TRBJ1-5; the D call of TRBD1 rests on TCRdb alone, since no DNA is present to check it. The germline V gene has CDR1 SNHLY and CDR2 FYNNEI. This CDR3 has 15 residues. The CDR3: CASSDAGGMDQPQHF.

This chain links TRBV29-1 with TRBJ1-2. The germline V gene encodes CDR1 SQVTM and CDR2 ANQGSEA. The CDR3 is made up of 14 amino acids. CDR3 amino acids: CSVEDHQGSHGYTF.

The chain couples TRBV29-1 to TRBJ1-1; TCRdb selects TRBD1, and the lack of DNA leaves this call unchecked. The germline gives CDR1 SQVTM, CDR2 ANQGSEA. The CDR3 has 14 amino acids. CDR3 protein: CSVDAGQGRTEAFF.

The J gene is TRBJ2-3, the V gene TRBV5-1; TCRdb designates TRBD1, a call that cannot be tested without DNA. Germline CDR1 reads SGHRS; CDR2 reads YFSETQ. The CDR3 has 15 amino acids. The CDR3 sequence: CASSPLGSGGDTQYF.

The chain joins TRBV15 to TRBJ1-1. The CDR3 has 16 amino acids. The V gene's germline CDR1 is LNHNV and CDR2 YYDKDF (reference sequence). This CDR3 reads CATSRDLGESSTEAFF. The full variable domain, completed using reference TRBV15 and TRBJ1-1, is DAMVIQNPRYQVTQFGKPVTLSCSQTLNHNVMYWYQQKSSQAPKLLFHYYDKDFNNEADTPDNFQSRRPNTSFCFLDIRSPGLGDTAMYLCATSRDLGESSTEAFFGQGTRLTVV.